This entry describes one TCR beta chain. Using immunoSEQ multiplex PCR, the repertoire was profiled, and TCRdb retains in-frame clones only, with some absent. The sample lists over 300,000 clones, around 82% occurring once. Looked up from germline, CDR1 is MGHRA and CDR2 is YSYEKL. The germline V and J ends were trimmed by 2 bases and 3 bases, with 16 bases remaining between them. This CDR3 is 16 amino acids long. The data belong to a study of blood T cell repertoires in COVID-19. The wider study: In each case, the material was cDNA or gDNA derived from T cells, B-cell-depleted T cells, or PBMCs.

This receptor was taken from a woman aged 45-60 years with acute or convalescent COVID-19. The V and J genes are TRBV4-1 and TRBJ1-1; D gene uncertain. The sample was peripheral blood. This CDR3 is CASSQNVIGRDTEAFF. CDR3 nucleotide sequence: TGCGCCAGCAGCCAAAATGTAATCGGTCGGGACACTGAAGCTTTCTTT.